This T cell receptor (beta chain) emerged from a study of blood T cell repertoires in COVID-19. In germline, CDR1 is SGHRS, CDR2 YFSETQ. Trimming removed 2 bases from V and 8 bases from J, with 10 bases in between. CDR3 length equals 12 residues. As originally analysed: How many nucleated cells were present was estimated from reference gene primer amplification. The repertoire was sequenced with immunoSEQ multiplex PCR; TCRdb's copy has only in-frame clones and lacks some. Clone size and V and J calls were adopted from that table, with D and trimming inferred from the DNA. The sample has 90,000 to 150,000 clones; roughly nine tenths are singletons.

This TCR came from a man in his 70s who had recovered from COVID-19. The V and J genes are TRBV5-1 and TRBJ1-2, with a possible D match to TRBD1 (6 bases). Sequencing used peripheral blood. The CDR3 DNA sequence: TGCGCCAGCAGCTTACCGGGGGGCGGCTACACCTTC. It translates to CASSLPGGGYTF.